This T cell receptor beta chain stems from a study of shared clonotypes between healthy human individuals. TCRdb's copy holds only in-frame clones and misses some; the assay was immunoSEQ multiplex PCR. The sample lists around 550,000 clones, about 95% seen once, with about 0.11% in the top ten. The CDR3 has 18 residues. V dropped 1 base and J dropped 2; count of bases not matched to a gene: 9. Germline CDR1 SGDLS, CDR2 YYNGEE. Terminally differentiated effector memory CD45RA+ cells were excluded from the naive CD8 cells, which were CD45RO-negative and positively selected for CCR7. This clonotype was sampled from a woman in her twenties or thirties in good health. The specimen sequenced was naive CD8+ T cells sorted from blood. This chain links TRBV9 with TRBJ2-1; 10 bases map to TRBD2. CDR3 residues: CASSVSGRASSTYNEQFF. CDR3 DNA sequence: TGTGCCAGCAGCGTAAGCGGGAGGGCTTCCTCCACCTACAATGAGCAGTTCTTC.